These T cell receptor beta chains were read from a single sample in a study of beta chain features in type 1 diabetes. TCRdb's table, derived via immunoSEQ multiplex PCR, lists solely in-frame clones and lacks some. The sample has just over 600,000 clones, around 15% seen once. Sequenced material: naive CD4+ T cells from blood. Source of these receptors: a man younger than 35 in good health. Both conserved end residues are part of each CDR3. Each record gives: V gene, D gene, J gene, clone size, CDR3 DNA, CDR3 protein. D genes are given only for firm matches. Size is omitted from some rows. Given values are once, few, many or a class for expanded clones.

v_call: TRBV6-5; d_call: -; j_call: TRBJ2-2; clone_size: few; cdr3_nt: TGTGCCAGCAGCATAGACAGAAACACCGGGGAGCTGTTTTTT; cdr3_aa: CASSIDRNTGELFF
v_call: TRBV30; d_call: -; j_call: TRBJ1-4; clone_size: -; cdr3_nt: TGTGCCTGGAGTGTCGAAAAACTGTTTTTT; cdr3_aa: CAWSVEKLFF
v_call: TRBV9; d_call: -; j_call: TRBJ2-6; clone_size: -; cdr3_nt: TGTGCCAGCAGCGCCAGGATCACTGGGGCCAACGTCCTGACTTTC; cdr3_aa: CASSARITGANVLTF
v_call: TRBV5-6; d_call: -; j_call: TRBJ1-2; clone_size: few; cdr3_nt: TGTGCCAGCAGCTTGAAACAGGGAGCTGGCTACACCTTC; cdr3_aa: CASSLKQGAGYTF
v_call: TRBV9; d_call: TRBD1; j_call: TRBJ2-3; clone_size: -; cdr3_nt: TGTGCCAGCACCGGGACAGGGGGCACAGATACGCAGTATTTT; cdr3_aa: CASTGTGGTDTQYF
v_call: TRBV28; d_call: -; j_call: TRBJ2-5; clone_size: -; cdr3_nt: TGTGCCAGCAGCCGCTGGCCGACCCAGTACTTC; cdr3_aa: CASSRWPTQYF
v_call: TRBV25-1; d_call: -; j_call: TRBJ1-6; clone_size: few; cdr3_nt: TGTGCCAGCAGCTATGACATACGCAGCAAGTCACCCCTCCACTTT; cdr3_aa: CASSYDIRSKSPLHF
v_call: TRBV5-1; d_call: -; j_call: TRBJ1-2; clone_size: few; cdr3_nt: TGCGCCAGCAGCTTCACAGCTAGGGATGGCTACACCTTC; cdr3_aa: CASSFTARDGYTF
v_call: TRBV11-3; d_call: -; j_call: TRBJ2-3; clone_size: few; cdr3_nt: TGTGCCAGCAGCTTGAGTGCTAGCACAGATACGCAGTATTTT; cdr3_aa: CASSLSASTDTQYF
v_call: TRBV9; d_call: -; j_call: TRBJ1-1; clone_size: few; cdr3_nt: TGTGCCAGCAGCGTAGTAGTAGGGGGGTCTGAAGCTTTCTTT; cdr3_aa: CASSVVVGGSEAFF
v_call: TRBV30; d_call: -; j_call: TRBJ1-2; clone_size: -; cdr3_nt: TGTGCCTGGAGGTATCAGGCTTATGGCTACACCTTC; cdr3_aa: CAWRYQAYGYTF
v_call: TRBV9; d_call: -; j_call: TRBJ2-5; clone_size: -; cdr3_nt: TGTGCCAGCAGCGTAGTTGCGGGGCTGCAAGAGACCCAGTACTTC; cdr3_aa: CASSVVAGLQETQYF
v_call: TRBV18; d_call: -; j_call: TRBJ1-5; clone_size: -; cdr3_nt: TGTGCCAGCTCACCACAGGGACGCAATCAGCCCCAGCATTTT; cdr3_aa: CASSPQGRNQPQHF
v_call: TRBV20-1; d_call: -; j_call: TRBJ1-6; clone_size: -; cdr3_nt: TGCAGTGCTTCAGGGGATTCACCCCTCCACTTT; cdr3_aa: CSASGDSPLHF
v_call: TRBV7-3; d_call: TRBD1; j_call: TRBJ1-1; clone_size: few; cdr3_nt: TGTGCCAGCAGCCCTACCGGGACAGCTAACACTGAAGCTTTCTTT; cdr3_aa: CASSPTGTANTEAFF
v_call: TRBV6-1; d_call: TRBD1; j_call: TRBJ2-7; clone_size: -; cdr3_nt: TGTGCCAGCAGTGACGAAAGACAGGGTAGCTACGAGCAGTACTTC; cdr3_aa: CASSDERQGSYEQYF
v_call: TRBV5-1; d_call: -; j_call: TRBJ2-1; clone_size: few; cdr3_nt: TGCGCCAGCAGCTTGGTTGGTTTTTCCTCCTACAATGAGCAGTTCTTC; cdr3_aa: CASSLVGFSSYNEQFF
v_call: TRBV14; d_call: -; j_call: TRBJ2-7; clone_size: few; cdr3_nt: TGTGCCAGCAGCCTGACAGTTTTTCTGGAGCAGTACTTC; cdr3_aa: CASSLTVFLEQYF
v_call: TRBV5-4; d_call: TRBD1; j_call: TRBJ2-2; clone_size: -; cdr3_nt: TGTGCCAGCAGCTTGGGACAGGGAAGCACCGGGGAGCTGTTTTTT; cdr3_aa: CASSLGQGSTGELFF
v_call: TRBV7-2; d_call: -; j_call: TRBJ2-3; clone_size: -; cdr3_nt: TGTGCCAGCAGCTTAGAACAGACCACAGATACGCAGTATTTT; cdr3_aa: CASSLEQTTDTQYF
v_call: TRBV6-5; d_call: -; j_call: TRBJ1-2; clone_size: few; cdr3_nt: TGTGCCAGCAGTTACGGCCAAGGCACCTATGGCTACACCTTC; cdr3_aa: CASSYGQGTYGYTF
v_call: TRBV27; d_call: -; j_call: TRBJ1-1; clone_size: -; cdr3_nt: TGTGCCAGCAGTTTATCACCGTGGGGCGGGGACACTGAAGCTTTCTTT; cdr3_aa: CASSLSPWGGDTEAFF
v_call: TRBV7-9; d_call: TRBD1; j_call: TRBJ2-7; clone_size: few; cdr3_nt: TGTGCCAGCAGCTTGACAGGGGGTATCTCCTACGAGCAGTACTTC; cdr3_aa: CASSLTGGISYEQYF
v_call: TRBV29-1; d_call: TRBD2; j_call: TRBJ2-3; clone_size: -; cdr3_nt: TGCAGCGCCCCTAGGGCGGGGGGACTCACAGATACGCAGTATTTT; cdr3_aa: CSAPRAGGLTDTQYF
v_call: TRBV7-6; d_call: -; j_call: TRBJ1-1; clone_size: few; cdr3_nt: TGTGCCAGCAGCTTAGACGATAACACTGAAGCTTTCTTT; cdr3_aa: CASSLDDNTEAFF
v_call: TRBV13; d_call: TRBD1; j_call: TRBJ2-2; clone_size: -; cdr3_nt: TGTGCCAGCAGCCTCCGGGACAGCACCGGGGAGCTGTTTTTT; cdr3_aa: CASSLRDSTGELFF
v_call: TRBV7-9; d_call: -; j_call: TRBJ2-1; clone_size: few; cdr3_nt: TGTGCCAGCAGCTTTACCCCACTAGACAATGAGCAGTTCTTC; cdr3_aa: CASSFTPLDNEQFF
v_call: TRBV19; d_call: -; j_call: TRBJ2-7; clone_size: -; cdr3_nt: TGTGCCAGTAGTTACGGACGTGATCGCCGAAACGAGCAGTACTTC; cdr3_aa: CASSYGRDRRNEQYF
v_call: TRBV5-1; d_call: -; j_call: TRBJ1-5; clone_size: -; cdr3_nt: TGCGCCAGCAGCCCGGCAGGCGGGGGCAATCAGCCCCAGCATTTT; cdr3_aa: CASSPAGGGNQPQHF
v_call: TRBV7-8; d_call: -; j_call: TRBJ1-2; clone_size: -; cdr3_nt: TGTGCCAGCAGCTTTCCCGGCAGGCCGCTGGCCTATGGCTACACCTTC; cdr3_aa: CASSFPGRPLAYGYTF
v_call: TRBV7-8; d_call: -; j_call: TRBJ1-1; clone_size: -; cdr3_nt: TGTGCCAGCAGCACGGACGGAAACACTGAAGCTTTCTTT; cdr3_aa: CASSTDGNTEAFF
v_call: TRBV5-1; d_call: -; j_call: TRBJ2-2; clone_size: few; cdr3_nt: TGCGCCAGCAGCTTGGCTCTCGGGTGGCTGTTTTTT; cdr3_aa: CASSLALGWLFF
v_call: TRBV29-1; d_call: -; j_call: TRBJ2-1; clone_size: -; cdr3_nt: TGCAGCGTTGACTGGAGCTCCTACAATGAGCAGTTCTTC; cdr3_aa: CSVDWSSYNEQFF
v_call: TRBV28; d_call: -; j_call: TRBJ2-7; clone_size: -; cdr3_nt: TGTGCCAGCAGCCCGATTAGGTACGAGCAGTACTTC; cdr3_aa: CASSPIRYEQYF
v_call: TRBV4-3; d_call: -; j_call: TRBJ1-1; clone_size: -; cdr3_nt: TGCGCCAGCAGCCAAGAACCCACAAGCGCGGCTACTGAAGCTTTCTTT; cdr3_aa: CASSQEPTSAATEAFF
v_call: TRBV28; d_call: -; j_call: TRBJ2-3; clone_size: few; cdr3_nt: TGTGCCAGCAGCGATCAATCCCGGGGACAGCGGGCAGCGCAGTATTTT; cdr3_aa: CASSDQSRGQRAAQYF
v_call: TRBV5-4; d_call: TRBD2; j_call: TRBJ2-2; clone_size: few; cdr3_nt: TGTGCCAGCAGCTCCCTAGCGGGAGGGCTCACCGGGGAGCTGTTTTTT; cdr3_aa: CASSSLAGGLTGELFF
v_call: TRBV5-4; d_call: TRBD1; j_call: TRBJ1-6; clone_size: few; cdr3_nt: TGTGCCAGCAGCTTGGCGGGGACAGGGGATTCACCCCTCCACTTT; cdr3_aa: CASSLAGTGDSPLHF
v_call: TRBV29-1; d_call: -; j_call: TRBJ1-1; clone_size: few; cdr3_nt: TGCAGCGGGGTAAGAGGGGCAAGCACTGAAGCTTTCTTT; cdr3_aa: CSGVRGASTEAFF
v_call: TRBV5-1; d_call: -; j_call: TRBJ1-1; clone_size: -; cdr3_nt: TGCGCCAGCAGCTTGGGTACCAAGAACACTGAAGCTTTCTTT; cdr3_aa: CASSLGTKNTEAFF
v_call: TRBV7-8; d_call: TRBD1; j_call: TRBJ2-7; clone_size: -; cdr3_nt: TGTGCCAGCAGCTTTGGACAGGTCAGCTCCTACGAGCAGTACTTC; cdr3_aa: CASSFGQVSSYEQYF
v_call: TRBV4-3; d_call: -; j_call: TRBJ1-1; clone_size: few; cdr3_nt: TGCGCCAGCAGCCAACGGACAAATACTGAAGCTTTCTTT; cdr3_aa: CASSQRTNTEAFF
v_call: TRBV9; d_call: TRBD1; j_call: TRBJ1-1; clone_size: -; cdr3_nt: TGTGCCAGCAGCGTAGCACAGGGGGCTGATGGTACTGAAGCTTTCTTT; cdr3_aa: CASSVAQGADGTEAFF
v_call: TRBV10-3; d_call: TRBD2; j_call: TRBJ2-1; clone_size: -; cdr3_nt: TGTGCCATCAGAGCGGGAGGTTCTGAGCAGTTCTTC; cdr3_aa: CAIRAGGSEQFF
v_call: TRBV5-6; d_call: -; j_call: TRBJ2-1; clone_size: -; cdr3_nt: TGTGCCAGCGGACTTATCAATGAGCAGTTCTTC; cdr3_aa: CASGLINEQFF
v_call: TRBV5-4; d_call: -; j_call: TRBJ2-6; clone_size: few; cdr3_nt: TGTGCCAGCAGCTTGGGCAGCTCCTCTGGGGCCAACGTCCTGACTTTC; cdr3_aa: CASSLGSSSGANVLTF
v_call: TRBV25-1; d_call: -; j_call: TRBJ1-2; clone_size: few; cdr3_nt: TGTGCCAGCAGTAGATCAGGGGCCTATAACTATGGCTACACCTTC; cdr3_aa: CASSRSGAYNYGYTF
v_call: TRBV7-9; d_call: TRBD2; j_call: TRBJ2-5; clone_size: few; cdr3_nt: TGTGCCAGCAGCTCCGGGAGGGAAGGTCAAGAGACCCAGTACTTC; cdr3_aa: CASSSGREGQETQYF
v_call: TRBV9; d_call: TRBD1; j_call: TRBJ1-4; clone_size: few; cdr3_nt: TGTGCCAGCAGCGCGGACAGGTTTAATGAAAAACTGTTTTTT; cdr3_aa: CASSADRFNEKLFF
v_call: TRBV19; d_call: -; j_call: TRBJ1-2; clone_size: -; cdr3_nt: TGTGCCAGTAGTTCTCAGGGCGGGTCCTATGGCTACACCTTC; cdr3_aa: CASSSQGGSYGYTF
v_call: TRBV5-1; d_call: -; j_call: TRBJ2-1; clone_size: few; cdr3_nt: TGCGCCAGCAGCTTGGGGGGCCCTCAAGGGCAGTTCTTC; cdr3_aa: CASSLGGPQGQFF
v_call: TRBV4-1; d_call: -; j_call: TRBJ2-1; clone_size: -; cdr3_nt: TGCGCCAGCAGCCAAGATTGGAATGAGCAGTTCTTC; cdr3_aa: CASSQDWNEQFF
v_call: TRBV11-2; d_call: -; j_call: TRBJ1-1; clone_size: few; cdr3_nt: TGTGCCAGCAGCTTAGCTTTCCGCGATAGACGGAACACTGAAGCTTTCTTT; cdr3_aa: CASSLAFRDRRNTEAFF
v_call: TRBV10-3; d_call: -; j_call: TRBJ1-5; clone_size: -; cdr3_nt: TGTGCCATCACCGAGTTCCCCGGGACCCAGAATCAGCCCCAGCATTTT; cdr3_aa: CAITEFPGTQNQPQHF
v_call: TRBV2; d_call: -; j_call: TRBJ2-1; clone_size: -; cdr3_nt: TGTGCCAGCAGTCGGCAGGGAGTGGGTACTGAGCAGTTCTTC; cdr3_aa: CASSRQGVGTEQFF
v_call: TRBV7-9; d_call: TRBD2; j_call: TRBJ2-1; clone_size: -; cdr3_nt: TGTGCCAGCCTAAGCGGGAGCTCCTACAATGAGCAGTTCTTC; cdr3_aa: CASLSGSSYNEQFF
v_call: TRBV9; d_call: -; j_call: TRBJ2-2; clone_size: -; cdr3_nt: TGTGCCAGCAGCGTTTCCCGGGAGCTGTTTTTT; cdr3_aa: CASSVSRELFF